This T cell receptor beta chain was sequenced for a study of T cell clonality in common variable immunodeficiency. This clone was counted at least ten times. Its antigen remains unknown. The read stops 3 residues short of the end of the CDR3; the missing end is completed from the germline J gene. Whole-study findings and limits: CVID patient heterogeneity limited repertoire-clinical complication correlations.

Measured with immunoSEQ multiplex PCR; TCRdb has only the in-frame clones, and not every one. The sample has about 40,000 clones, none seen only once. The V segment lost 2 bases and the J segment 3 bases; nucleotides outside the gene matches: 8. Per germline, CDR1 MGHRA and CDR2 YSYEKL. CDR3 length: 16 amino acids. This TCR came from a person between 18 and 69 years old in good health. The chain has TRBV4-1 and TRBJ2-5; 8 bases align to TRBD2. The specimen sequenced was peripheral blood mononuclear cells. The part of the CDR3 DNA that was read is TGCGCCAGCAGCCAACTCGGGGGGGCAGTGGAAGAGACC. Its translation is CASSQLGGAVEET. The entire CDR3 is CASSQLGGAVEETQYF.